The 32 T cell receptor beta chains reported below all come from one sample, sequenced in a study of cytomegalovirus exposure and HLA in healthy donors (dated by TCRdb to about 2017). The library relied on the immunoSEQ multiplex PCR assay. For the multiplex PCR, a mixture combining 60 forward primers for TCR Vbeta segments and 13 reverse primers for TCR Jbeta segments was used. TCRdb re-hosts the immuneACCESS table, in-frame sequences only. Its copies lack some clones; in the studies checked, an unresolved V gene accounts for under half of them, and the cause for the rest is not known. Recorded for this sample are about 130,000 clones; less than 80% of them occurred a single time. The ten largest clones capture 6.5% to 7% of the sample. Sample: PBMCs. The receptors were sampled from a middle-aged man in good health and CMV-seropositive.

This clone was counted once. The chain joins TRBV19 to TRBJ1-1, with TRBD1 identical over 8 bases. CDR1 is LNHDA, CDR2 SQIVND, per germline (reference sequence). V lost 4 bases to trimming and J lost 3 bases; unmatched junction nucleotides: 1. The CDR3 has 13 residues. CDR3 DNA sequence: TGTGCCAGTAGTAAGGACAGGGACACTGAAGCTTTCTTT. Translating gives CASSKDRDTEAFF.

The rearrangement uses TRBV5-1 and TRBJ1-2; D is possibly TRBD1 (5 bases). Germline loops: CDR1 SGHRS, CDR2 YFSETQ. This CDR3 region has 13 residues. Trimming left V 4 bases short and J 2 bases short, with 9 bases between. CDR3 sequence: CASSPPGNYGYTF. The CDR3 DNA is TGCGCCAGCAGCCCCCCAGGGAACTATGGCTACACCTTC. Together with reference TRBV5-1 and TRBJ1-2, the CDR3 gives the full variable domain: KAGVTQTPRYLIKTRGQQVTLSCSPISGHRSVSWYQQTPGQGLQFLFEYFSETQRNKGNFPGRFSGRQFSNSRSEMNVSTLELGDSALYLCASSPPGNYGYTFGSGTRLTVV.

CDR3 residues: CASVRPKGREYGDTQYF. The CDR3 coding sequence is TGTGCCAGCGTGAGGCCCAAGGGGCGGGAGTACGGAGATACGCAGTATTTT. V gene TRBV6-4 combines with J gene TRBJ2-3; TRBD2 matches 7 bases. J was trimmed by 5 bases and V by 8 bases; bases with no gene match: 19. CDR1 and CDR2 (germline): MRHNA, SNTAGT. The CDR3 extends over 17 amino acids.

CDR3 nucleotides: TGCGCCAGCAGTCTTTGGAGAGGGGGCAAGGACATTCAGTACTTC. This sequence encodes CASSLWRGGKDIQYF. This chain links TRBV23-1 with TRBJ2-4, with TRBD1 matching over 7 bases. TRBV23-1 is classed as an ORF, of uncertain function. The trim removed 4 bases at V and 8 bases at J, leaving 11 bases unmatched. The CDR3 is 15 amino acids.

The rearrangement joins TRBV5-4 to TRBJ2-1; D is uncertain. Germline V CDR1 and CDR2: SGHNT, YYREEE (reference sequence). The CDR3 is made up of 17 amino acids. V shed 2 bases and J shed 7 bases, with 22 bases lying between them. The chain's CDR3 is CASSFVGLSPAGNEQFF. CDR3 nucleotides: TGTGCCAGCAGCTTCGTAGGCCTCTCTCCCGCCGGGAATGAGCAGTTCTTC.

The CDR3 region is CASSSTGYGYTF. In nucleotides, the CDR3 is TGTGCCAGCAGCTCAACAGGCTATGGCTACACCTTC. The chain carries TRBV7-9 and TRBJ1-2, with D possibly matching TRBD1 (5 bases). The CDR3 has 12 residues. V dropped 4 bases and J dropped 4 bases, with 7 bases sitting between them. Germline CDR1 SEHNR, CDR2 FQNEAQ (reference sequence).

There are a few counts of this clone. The chain recombines TRBV19 with TRBJ2-7; TRBD1 matches 7 bases. This CDR3 has 14 amino acids. Germline lookup yields CDR1 LNHDA and CDR2 SQIVND (reference sequence). Trimming removed 1 base from V and 4 bases from J; junction bases left unmatched: 4. In DNA form, the CDR3 reads TGTGCCAGTAGTATAGGGACAGGTGGGTACGAGCAGTACTTC. Encoded protein: CASSIGTGGYEQYF.

This chain uses TRBV10-3 with TRBJ1-2, with a tentative D call TRBD1 (6 bases). V was shortened by 4 bases and J by 4 bases, with 10 bases between the two germline ends. This CDR3 region has 13 residues. Germline V gene lookup returns CDR1 ENHRY and CDR2 SYGVKD. CDR3 amino acids: CAISGQAGYGYTF. The CDR3 DNA reads TGTGCCATCAGTGGACAGGCAGGCTATGGCTACACCTTC.

The chain couples TRBV6-4 to TRBJ2-1; 8 nucleotides line up with TRBD2. V gave up 6 bases and J gave up 0 bases; unmatched junction bases: 4. The CDR3 has 15 amino acids. Germline V CDR1 and CDR2: MRHNA, SNTAGT. CDR3 sequence (DNA): TGTGCCAGCAGCCGTAGCGGGACCTCCTACAATGAGCAGTTCTTC. Translation: CASSRSGTSYNEQFF.

Regarding this clone: A junction end diverges from the germline sequence, so it may reflect a read error. The rearrangement joins TRBV6-1 to TRBJ1-5; no definite D call. This CDR3 has 15 amino acids. Germline V gene data show CDR1 as MNHNS and CDR2 as SASEGT. The CDR3 spells CASSEGTSSYQPQHF. For the CDR3, the DNA is TGTGCCAGCAGTGAAGGGACTTCTAGCTATCAGCCCCAGCATTTT.

There are a few counts of this clone. The CDR3: CASRDSFTDTQYF. In nucleotides, the CDR3 is TGTGCCAGCAGGGACTCTTTCACAGATACGCAGTATTTT. The chain recombines TRBV7-9 with TRBJ2-3, with a weak D call TRBD2 (5 bases). The germline V and J ends were trimmed by 6 bases and 2 bases, with 9 bases remaining between them. Germline assignment: CDR1 SEHNR and CDR2 FQNEAQ (reference sequence). The CDR3 is 13 residues long.

The rearrangement links TRBV9 to TRBJ1-4; 9 positions match TRBD1. The CDR3 covers 16 residues. J gave up 1 base and V 0 bases, and 1 base lay outside the gene matches. CDR1 and CDR2 from the germline V gene are SGDLS and YYNGEE. CDR3 sequence reads: CASSVGTGVTNEKLFF. CDR3 DNA: TGTGCCAGCAGCGTAGGGACAGGGGTAACTAATGAAAAACTGTTTTTT.

This clone was found once. The chain joins TRBV29-1 to TRBJ1-1; D unclear. Germline CDR1 reads SQVTM; CDR2 reads ANQGSEA. The CDR3 covers 13 residues. Trimming shortened V by 3 bases and J by 5 bases, and 13 bases separated the two germline ends. The CDR3 reads CSVEERDGTEAFF. The CDR3 nucleotides read TGCAGCGTTGAGGAGCGGGATGGGACTGAAGCTTTCTTT.

This clone was recorded once. The V and J genes are TRBV28 and TRBJ2-5; perhaps TRBD2 as D (6 bases). The CDR3 spans 14 residues. The V gene's germline CDR1 is MDHEN and CDR2 SYDVKM. Deletions cut 3 bases from V and 3 bases from J, with 11 bases between. The CDR3 region is CASSFGGRKETQYF. The DNA for the CDR3 is TGTGCCAGCAGTTTCGGGGGTCGAAAAGAGACCCAGTACTTC.

The CDR3: CAWSWGGYGYTF. Written as DNA, the CDR3 is TGTGCCTGGAGTTGGGGGGGCTATGGCTACACCTTC. The chain uses TRBV30 and TRBJ1-2; maybe TRBD1 (5 bases). Trimming took 2 bases from V and 4 from J, leaving 8 bases between them. The CDR3 is 12 residues long. CDR1 and CDR2 (germline): GTSNPN, SVGIG (reference sequence).

This chain uses TRBV10-3 with TRBJ2-1; 7 bases match TRBD2. Germline V gives CDR1 ENHRY, CDR2 SYGVKD. The J segment lost 9 bases and the V segment lost 10 bases, leaving 12 bases of the junction unmatched. The CDR3 is 13 amino acids. DNA of the CDR3: TGTGCCACCACAGGACTAGAAAGCGGTGAGCAGTTCTTC. This gives the protein CATTGLESGEQFF.

V and J are TRBV11-3 and TRBJ2-7; 14 bases are a match to TRBD2. This CDR3 comprises 15 residues. Germline-derived CDR1 and CDR2 are SGHNT and YENEEA. After removal of 5 bases from V and 7 bases from J, the junction contained 7 bases not matched to a gene. CDR3 sequence (DNA): TGTGCCAGCAGCCCGGGACTAGCGGGAGAGGGGGAGCAGTACTTC. Amino acids: CASSPGLAGEGEQYF.

The count of this clone is one. The genes are TRBV11-2 and TRBJ2-3; D gene uncertain. CDR1 is SGHAT, CDR2 FQNNGV, per germline. The CDR3 runs 13 residues. Between the trimmed V and J ends, which lost 3 bases and 6 bases, there was a span of 10 bases. CDR3 loop: CASSFVATDTQYF. The CDR3 nucleotides read TGTGCCAGCAGCTTCGTAGCAACGGATACGCAGTATTTT.

This clone was seen only a few times. The chain links TRBV7-9 to TRBJ2-3, with TRBD2 as a possible D gene (5 bases). Germline-derived CDR1 and CDR2 are SEHNR and FQNEAQ (reference sequence). The CDR3 runs 15 residues. V was shortened by 8 bases and J by 1 base, with 16 bases between the two germline ends. The CDR3 loop reads CASPPEGAGTDTQYF. For the CDR3, the DNA is TGTGCCAGCCCGCCTGAGGGCGCGGGCACAGATACGCAGTATTTT.

V usage is TRBV28 and J usage is TRBJ1-5, with D maybe TRBD1 (5 bases). Germline V lookup: CDR1 MDHEN, CDR2 SYDVKM. This CDR3 has 14 amino acids. The V end lost 3 bases, the J end lost 6 bases, and 12 bases lay between the germline ends. The CDR3 region has the DNA TGTGCCAGCAGTTTTAAGGGGTTTAGTCAGCCCCAGCATTTT. Protein product: CASSFKGFSQPQHF.

For this clone: An end of the junction does not agree with germline; a read error may underlie this. In nucleotides, the CDR3 is TGCGCCGGCAGCTTGGGTCAGGGCGATGGCACCGGGGAGCTGTTTTTT. Translation: CAGSLGQGDGTGELFF. The chain is built from TRBV5-1 and TRBJ2-2, with a tentative D call TRBD1 (5 bases). The CDR3 length is 16 residues. Germline lookup yields CDR1 SGHRS and CDR2 YFSETQ.

The CDR3 nucleotides are TGTGCCAGCCAAAAAGGACTAGCGGGGACCGGGGAGCTGTTTTTT. Protein: CASQKGLAGTGELFF. The chain uses TRBV7-2 and TRBJ2-2; the match to TRBD2 covers 12 bases. Losses at the gene ends were 8 bases for V and 5 bases for J; bases not matched to a gene: 6. This CDR3 has 15 amino acids. Germline V CDR1 and CDR2: SGHTA, FQGNSA.

The V and J genes are TRBV27 and TRBJ2-1; 8 bases match TRBD1. CDR1 is MNHEY, CDR2 SMNVEV, per germline (reference sequence). V gave up 6 bases and J gave up 1 base; unmatched junction bases: 11. This CDR3 comprises 17 residues. The DNA of the CDR3 is TGTGCCAGCAGCCGGATTCCGACAGGGGTGTCCTACAATGAGCAGTTCTTC. This sequence encodes CASSRIPTGVSYNEQFF.

This clone was seen just once. The chain employs TRBV15 and TRBJ2-7; tentatively, D is TRBD2 (6 bases). V was clipped by 3 bases and J by 5 bases, with 17 bases between them. This CDR3 has 15 residues. Germline V gives CDR1 LNHNV, CDR2 YYDKDF (reference sequence). The CDR3 DNA sequence: TGTGCCACCAGCAGTCCCCCCGGCGGGATTAACGAGCAGTACTTC. It specifies CATSSPPGGINEQYF. The whole variable domain, filled in from reference TRBV15 and TRBJ2-7, reads DAMVIQNPRYQVTQFGKPVTLSCSQTLNHNVMYWYQQKSSQAPKLLFHYYDKDFNNEADTPDNFQSRRPNTSFCFLDIRSPGLGDTAMYLCATSSPPGGINEQYFGPGTRLTVT.

This chain uses TRBV7-3 with TRBJ2-2; 7 nucleotides agree with TRBD1. The germline CDR1 and CDR2 sequences are SGHTA and FQGTGA. The trim removed 7 bases at V and 5 bases at J, leaving 7 bases unmatched. The CDR3 has 14 residues. The CDR3 DNA reads as TGTGCCAGCACCGCGACAGGGAGTACCGGGGAGCTGTTTTTT. Translation gives CASTATGSTGELFF.

The table lists this clone with a few counts. The chain employs TRBV29-1 and TRBJ2-3; 9 bases line up with TRBD2. CDR1 and CDR2 from the germline V gene are SQVTM and ANQGSEA. The CDR3 is made up of 15 amino acids. Trimming at V came to 3 bases and at J to 2 bases, leaving 6 bases not matched to a gene. CDR3 amino acids: CSVEREGPYTDTQYF. CDR3 nucleotides: TGCAGCGTTGAGCGGGAGGGCCCGTACACAGATACGCAGTATTTT.

The gene calls are TRBV28 and TRBJ2-3; 12 nucleotides agree with TRBD2. The CDR3 runs to 18 residues. V was clipped by 6 bases and J by 0 bases; unmatched bases: 10. Looked up from germline, CDR1 is MDHEN and CDR2 is SYDVKM. The CDR3 is CASSTGTSGLLSTDTQYF. CDR3 sequence (DNA): TGTGCCAGCAGCACTGGGACTAGCGGGCTCCTTAGCACAGATACGCAGTATTTT.

This clone occurred a few times. The chain combines TRBV4-1 with TRBJ2-3, with 8 bases aligning to TRBD1. With V trimmed by 6 bases and J by 3 bases, 5 bases remained unmatched. Per the germline V gene, CDR1 is MGHRA and CDR2 is YSYEKL. The CDR3 spans 14 residues. CDR3 sequence reads: CASSSNRGTDTQYF. Here the CDR3 DNA reads TGCGCCAGCAGTTCAAACAGGGGGACAGATACGCAGTATTTT.

The chain links TRBV9 to TRBJ2-6; tentative D call: TRBD2 (6 bases). From germline, CDR1 is SGDLS and CDR2 YYNGEE. Trimming removed 4 bases at V and 0 bases at J, with 26 bases between. The CDR3 spans 21 residues. CDR3 in DNA: TGTGCCAGCAGCTCTACCCTCGGAGGGCAGGGATTATCCTCTGGGGCCAACGTCCTGACTTTC. This translates into CASSSTLGGQGLSSGANVLTF.

This clone was seen a handful of times. CDR3 in amino acids: CSVKRTGEAGELFF. In DNA, the CDR3 is TGCAGCGTCAAGCGAACAGGGGAGGCCGGGGAGCTGTTTTTT. The rearrangement uses TRBV29-1 and TRBJ2-2; a possible D gene is TRBD1 (7 bases). Germline V gene data show CDR1 as SQVTM and CDR2 as ANQGSEA. The CDR3 totals 14 residues. Trimming shortened V by 6 bases and J by 6 bases, and 17 bases separated the two germline ends.

The gene calls are TRBV19 and TRBJ2-3; D gene unclear. V lost 5 bases and J 3 bases, leaving 6 bases between the germline ends. CDR1 and CDR2 from the germline V gene are LNHDA and SQIVND (reference sequence). CDR3 size: 12 residues. CDR3 coding DNA: TGTGCCAGTAGTGTGACTACAGATACGCAGTATTTT. It translates to CASSVTTDTQYF.

The V and J genes are TRBV19 and TRBJ1-3; D unresolved. V was trimmed by 3 bases and J by 8 bases, leaving 11 bases between them. From germline, CDR1 is LNHDA and CDR2 SQIVND (reference sequence). There are 13 residues in the CDR3. This chain's CDR3 is CASSMNGADTIYF. The CDR3 DNA is TGTGCCAGTAGTATGAATGGAGCAGACACCATATATTTT.